This note documents a single TCR beta chain sequence. The data were obtained in a study of blood T cell repertoires in COVID-19. Across the study: The origin of the acute and convalescent COVID-19 samples was the United States, Italy and Spain.

Measured with immunoSEQ multiplex PCR; TCRdb has only the in-frame clones, and not every one. The data show 200,000 to 250,000 clones, with 60% to 85% seen just once and approximately 6% held by the top ten. Germline V gene sequence: CDR1 MDHEN, CDR2 SYDVKM. V was pared by 7 bases and J by 2 bases, with 2 bases of the junction left unmatched. CDR3 size: 14 residues. Sequencing was carried out using peripheral blood. The sequence was obtained from a woman aged 70-85 years with acute or convalescent COVID-19. The chain links TRBV28 to TRBJ2-3; 11 bases fit TRBD2. CDR3: CASKLAGATDTQYF. In DNA, the CDR3 is TGTGCCAGCAAACTAGCGGGAGCCACAGATACGCAGTATTTT. The whole variable domain, remainder taken from reference TRBV28 and TRBJ2-3, is DVKVTQSSRYLVKRTGEKVFLECVQDMDHENMFWYRQDPGLGLRLIYFSYDVKMKEKGDIPEGYSVSREKKERFSLILESASTNQTSMYLCASKLAGATDTQYFGPGTRLTVL.